A selection of T cell receptor beta chains follows, all from one sample in a study of blood T cell repertoires in COVID-19. Here immunoSEQ multiplex PCR was the method, and the copy in TCRdb shows in-frame clones only, minus some. This sample has under 250,000 clones, with approximately 85% found just once. The sample comprised peripheral blood. The source of these receptors is an elderly woman with COVID-19, enrolled during active disease. CDR3s include the opening cysteine and the closing phenylalanine or tryptophan. The order of the fields is D gene, clone size, V gene, J gene, CDR3 DNA, CDR3 protein. The D gene is left open where the match is weak. Expanded clones are given a class, and other clones once, few, many or no size at all.

NA	NA	TRBV5-1	TRBJ2-2	TGCGCCAGCAGCTTGGTGGCAACGAACACCGGGGAGCTGTTTTTT	CASSLVATNTGELFF
TRBD1	NA	TRBV6-5	TRBJ1-4	TGTGCCAGCAGTCCCCCGACAGGGTGGGCTGAAAAACTGTTTTTT	CASSPPTGWAEKLFF
TRBD1	NA	TRBV3-1/TRBV3-2	TRBJ2-4	TGTGCCAGCAGCCAATGGGGGACAGGAGACAAAAACATTCAGTACTTC	CASSQWGTGDKNIQYF
NA	NA	TRBV19	TRBJ1-5	TGTGCCAGTAGTATGTTTTCGATAAATTCGGGTCAGCCCCAGCATTTT	CASSMFSINSGQPQHF
TRBD1	NA	TRBV6-6	TRBJ1-4	TGTGCCAGCAGTTACGCCGGAGACAGGGTATACGAAAAACTGTTTTTT	CASSYAGDRVYEKLFF
TRBD1	NA	TRBV9	TRBJ1-1	TGTGCCAGCAGCGTAGTGGGGGACAGGGGACTGTTCACTGAAGCTTTCTTT	CASSVVGDRGLFTEAFF
TRBD1	NA	TRBV4-3	TRBJ2-1	TGCGCCAGCAGCCAAGAGACAGGGTGGAATGAGCAGTTCTTC	CASSQETGWNEQFF
TRBD2	NA	TRBV10-1	TRBJ2-3	TGCGCCAGCAGTGAGACTAGCGGGGTCACAGATACGCAGTATTTT	CASSETSGVTDTQYF
TRBD1	once	TRBV27	TRBJ1-2	TGTGCCAGCCGACCGACAGGGGCTTTGGGCTACACCTTC	CASRPTGALGYTF
TRBD1	NA	TRBV7-9	TRBJ1-3	TGTGCCAGCAGCTTAACCCGGACAGGGGCTGGAAACACCATATATTTT	CASSLTRTGAGNTIYF
NA	NA	TRBV30	TRBJ1-2	TGTGCCTGGACGGAATTTAGCAGTGGCTACACCTTC	CAWTEFSSGYTF
TRBD1	NA	TRBV19	TRBJ1-6	TGTGCCAGTAGTACTCCCCAAGGGACAGGCAACTCACCCCTCCACTTT	CASSTPQGTGNSPLHF
TRBD1	once	TRBV7-9	TRBJ2-7	TGTGCCAGCAGCTTAGTTTCGACAGGGGGCCGGTACGAGCAGTACTTC	CASSLVSTGGRYEQYF